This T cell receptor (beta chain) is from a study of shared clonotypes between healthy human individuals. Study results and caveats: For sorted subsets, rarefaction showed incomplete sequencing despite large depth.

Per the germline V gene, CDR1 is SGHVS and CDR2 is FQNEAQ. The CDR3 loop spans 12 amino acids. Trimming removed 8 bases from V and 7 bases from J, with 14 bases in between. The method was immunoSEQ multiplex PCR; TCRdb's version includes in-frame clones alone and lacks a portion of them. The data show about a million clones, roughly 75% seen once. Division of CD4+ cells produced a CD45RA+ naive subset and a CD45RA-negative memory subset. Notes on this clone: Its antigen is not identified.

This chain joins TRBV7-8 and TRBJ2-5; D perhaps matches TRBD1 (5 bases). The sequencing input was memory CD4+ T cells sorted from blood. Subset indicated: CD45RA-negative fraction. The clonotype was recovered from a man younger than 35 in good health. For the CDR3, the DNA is TGTGCCAGCGGTTTGGACAAGGGGACCCAGTACTTC. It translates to CASGLDKGTQYF.